This T cell receptor beta chain was sequenced in a study of shared clonotypes between healthy human individuals. For each subset, genomic DNA was distributed in equal portions over several immunoSEQ plates. Per the authors' pipeline: ImmunoSEQ sequences covered only the junction and lacked quality scores; filtering therefore differed. TCRdb's copy holds only in-frame clones and misses some; the assay was immunoSEQ multiplex PCR. V, J and clone size were drawn from that table, and D and trimming were deduced from the DNA. The data show around 450,000 clones, around 75% seen once. V shed 5 bases, J shed 0 bases, and the junction held 8 bases outside the gene matches. This CDR3 spans 17 amino acids. Germline V CDR1 and CDR2: KGHSH, LQKENI. Genomic DNA, for the unsorted samples, came from roughly 94 million PBMCs.

The clonotype originates from a woman between 40 and 50 years old in good health. Some clones in this sample may be carry-over from other donors' samples. The sequencing sample was made of PBMCs. The V and J genes are TRBV18 and TRBJ2-2, with 8 bases fitting TRBD1. The CDR3 here is CASSGLDRAANTGELFF. The CDR3 nucleotides are TGTGCCAGCTCAGGCTTGGACAGGGCCGCGAACACCGGGGAGCTGTTTTTT. Filled out from reference TRBV18 and TRBJ2-2, the complete variable domain reads NAGVMQNPRHLVRRRGQEARLRCSPMKGHSHVYWYRQLPEEGLKFMVYLQKENIIDESGMPKERFSAEFPKEGPSILRIQQVVRGDSAAYFCASSGLDRAANTGELFFGEGSRLTVL.